The entry that follows covers one T cell receptor (beta chain) sequence. The specificity of this receptor is unknown. Within one base of it there is no much larger clone, and no base qualities were kept. TCRbeta CDR3 regions were amplified from genomic DNA by means of the immunoSEQ Assay, a bias-controlled multiplex PCR. Turning to the authors' computational methods: Within the assay, amplification of reference gene primers was used to estimate how many nucleated cells each sample contained. To quantify the absolute abundance of each unique TCRbeta CDR3 rearrangement, sequence reads were collapsed and filtered. Productive Simpson clonality was computed per sample as the square root of Simpson's diversity index over productive rearrangements. The source is immuneACCESS, and TCRdb retained only in-frame sequences with V and J called. Part of the clones is not carried over; for the studies checked, unresolved V genes explain less than half of this, and the remainder is unexplained. Clone size and V and J calls were adopted from that table, with D and trimming inferred from the DNA. For this sample the table gives 110,000 or so clones, of which about 85% were detected only once. Clones ranked in the top ten supply around 1.5% of the sample.

The sample originates from a study of blood T cell repertoires in COVID-19 (dated by TCRdb to about 2020). The study in broad terms: Samples from collaborators originated in the United States, Italy and Spain and spanned both the acute and convalescent phases of COVID-19. The sample metadata nearly always contained a de-identified subject ID, COVID-19 status, age in years and sex. The material from the prospective study consisted of cDNA or gDNA derived from T cells, B-cell-depleted T cells, or PBMCs. HLA class I and class II types, where available, came from metadata supplied by the sample provider rather than from assay-based typing. Deeply sampled blood TCRbeta repertoires from subjects exposed to, actively infected with, or recovered from COVID-19 were included in the dataset. Samples came from the ongoing ImmuneRACE study (first 160 participants) plus 1,254 subjects from 6 global collaborators. The repertoires were released in a freely available public database intended as a resource for research on the immune response to SARS-CoV-2.

Each collaborating institution followed its own protocols to collect whole blood in K2EDTA tubes. Collaborator samples were shipped for TCRbeta analysis as frozen whole blood, isolated PBMCs, or DNA extracted from either sample type. The research as a whole found: The amount of clinical and demographic metadata varied by source and participant and was provided uncurated.

The CDR3 measures 15 amino acids from cysteine to phenylalanine. The sequence is cut down to CDR3 DNA, 45 bases in frame from base 1. Trimming removed 4 bases from V and 3 bases from J; the gene matches leave 4 bases unexplained. CDR1 and CDR2, looked up from the germline V gene, are SNHLY and FYNNEI. The receptor chain draws on TRBV2 and TRBJ2-1; TRBD2 aligns with 9 central bases. Material: peripheral blood. The receptor was derived from a man aged 50 or older with acute or convalescent COVID-19. The DNA sequence is as follows: TGTGCCAGCAGTGCGTCGCGGGGGGGCTACAATGAGCAGTTCTTC. This yields the protein CASSASRGGYNEQFF. The reference TRBV2 and TRBJ2-1 proteins fill in what lies around the CDR3, so the full variable domain reads EPEVTQTPSHQVTQMGQEVILRCVPISNHLYFYWYRQILGQKVEFLVSFYNNEISEKSEIFDDQFSVERPDGSNFTLKIRSTKLEDSAMYFCASSASRGGYNEQFFGPGTRLTVL.